This T cell receptor beta chain was profiled in a study of CD8+ T cells in alopecia areata. General observations from the study: Besides other cells, scalp samples also yield sequences of resident alphabeta T cells from normal skin.

From germline, CDR1 is SEHNR and CDR2 FQNEAQ (reference sequence). Trimming removed 6 bases at V and 6 bases at J, with 15 bases between. The CDR3 is 14 amino acids. Concerning this clone: Its antigen is currently unknown.

Extraction and reverse transcription of RNA yielded cDNA as the sequencing template. Sequencing used immunoSEQ multiplex PCR; TCRdb keeps in-frame clones, though not all of them. The table records about 150,000 clones, around 57% of them present only once. The receptor's source is a human donor in good health. Source material: CD4+ T cells sorted from blood. V gene TRBV7-9 combines with J gene TRBJ2-1, with D maybe TRBD2 (6 bases). The DNA for the CDR3 is TGTGCCAGCAGTCTCGCTGGGGGGATCAATGAGCAGTTCTTC. Protein product: CASSLAGGINEQFF.